This TCR beta chain was identified during a study of blood T cells in healthy people across ages. Details on this clonotype: Its antigen is not identified.

Study-wide findings and caveats: Estimates of total diversity, which came from one million sequenced T cells, were considered to be underestimates.

Sample-barcoded 5' priming and a J-beta primer mix drove a second PCR of about 6 to 11 cycles. A minimum of 2.5 million CDR3-containing paired-end reads was obtained for each sample. One entry per CDR3 protein results from TCRdb running MiXCR on the 5' RACE reads. This repertoire shows about 1.4 million distinct CDR3 sequences, approximately 63% found once; its top ten account for over 5%. In germline, CDR1 is SQVTM, CDR2 ANQGSEA. V shed 3 bases and J 7 bases; nucleotides not matched to a gene: 8. This CDR3 has 13 amino acids. Peripheral blood, approximately 10 milliliters per donor, was collected. The sample consisted of blood. The chain has TRBV29-1 and TRBJ2-7; 8 positions match TRBD2. This receptor was identified in a man aged 18-30 years in good health. The CDR3 nucleotides are TGCAGCGTTGAGGGACTAGAGCACAGTGAGCAGTACTTC. Encoded protein: CSVEGLEHSEQYF.